These 2 T cell receptor beta chains originate from one sample sequenced in a study of CD8 T cells in ankylosing spondylitis. TCRdb re-called the 5' RACE reads through MiXCR, storing one row per CDR3 protein. The table has some 200,000 distinct CDR3 sequences, roughly 26% seen once. The sequenced material came from blood, either unsorted or a sorted T cell fraction (not recorded which). All receptors derive from a male donor with ankylosing spondylitis or in good health (not recorded which).

This clonotype was recorded once. The gene calls are TRBV20-1 and TRBJ2-4; D could derive from TRBD1 or TRBD2 (5 bases each). CDR1 and CDR2 from the germline V gene are DFQATT and SNEGSKA (reference sequence). This CDR3 has 14 residues. V lost 2 bases to trimming and J lost 6 bases, with 14 bases between them. In nucleotides, the CDR3 is TGCAGTGCTAGAACCGGGACCCCTGGAAACATTCAGTACTTC. Amino acid sequence: CSARTGTPGNIQYF.

This clonotype has a count of ten or more. The chain employs TRBV2 and TRBJ2-1; no definite D call. V was shortened by 4 bases and J by 5 bases, with 6 bases between the two germline ends. The CDR3 is 12 residues long. Germline CDR1 reads SNHLY; CDR2 reads FYNNEI. DNA for the CDR3: TGTGCCAGCAGTGGACTGAACAATGAGCAGTTCTTC. This translates into CASSGLNNEQFF. Looking up the rest from reference TRBV2 and TRBJ2-1 gives the full variable domain: EPEVTQTPSHQVTQMGQEVILRCVPISNHLYFYWYRQILGQKVEFLVSFYNNEISEKSEIFDDQFSVERPDGSNFTLKIRSTKLEDSAMYFCASSGLNNEQFFGPGTRLTVL.